This TCR beta chain was captured by sequencing in a study of PD-1 blockade in classical Hodgkin lymphoma. Study overall: Nivolumab dosed at 3 mg/kg went to patients intravenously every 2 weeks. Study conclusions and caveats: Baseline diversity in complete responders resembled that of newly diagnosed patients. Relapsed/refractory patients reportedly had the lowest baseline TCR diversity, below newly diagnosed patients, who were below healthy donors.

As to this clone: The target antigen is unknown.

Method: immunoSEQ multiplex PCR; TCRdb's copy keeps in-frame clones and lacks some. Here the sample spans 10,000 or so clones, about 70% being singletons. The ends were cut back, 6 bases at V and 3 bases at J, with 12 bases in the middle. The germline gives CDR1 MRHNA, CDR2 SNTAGT. The CDR3 is made up of 14 amino acids. Each patient relapsed following autologous stem cell transplantation, and prior brentuximab vedotin exposure differed. Each best response was a complete response, a partial response or progressive disease. The genes are TRBV6-4 and TRBJ2-1; D is possibly TRBD1 or TRBD2 (5 bases each). This sequence was found in a human donor with classical Hodgkin lymphoma. Material: peripheral blood mononuclear cells (PBMCs), obtained at baseline. CDR3 DNA sequence: TGTGCCAGCAGGGGGGACGAGGGCTACAATGAGCAGTTCTTC. Translating gives CASRGDEGYNEQFF.